This TCR beta chain was profiled in a study of PD-L1 blockade in urothelial cancer. Study details: Of prior chemotherapy regimens, patients had received between 0 and 3.

Here immunoSEQ multiplex PCR was the method, and the copy in TCRdb shows in-frame clones only, minus some. This table holds about 76,000 clones, 90% found once. Time point meaning: pretreatment peripheral blood. CDR1 SGHTA and CDR2 FQGTGA come from the germline V gene. The CDR3 covers 15 residues. Trimming shortened V by 5 bases and J by 0 bases, and 11 bases separated the two germline ends. The starting material was PBMCs, obtained around atezolizumab (anti-PD-L1) treatment. The TCR originated in a man aged 70 or older with urothelial cancer. The chain combines TRBV7-3 with TRBJ2-1; D is unresolved. The CDR3 loop reads CASSQLGSSYNEQFF. In nucleotides, the CDR3 is TGTGCCAGCAGCCAACTGGGCAGCTCCTACAATGAGCAGTTCTTC.